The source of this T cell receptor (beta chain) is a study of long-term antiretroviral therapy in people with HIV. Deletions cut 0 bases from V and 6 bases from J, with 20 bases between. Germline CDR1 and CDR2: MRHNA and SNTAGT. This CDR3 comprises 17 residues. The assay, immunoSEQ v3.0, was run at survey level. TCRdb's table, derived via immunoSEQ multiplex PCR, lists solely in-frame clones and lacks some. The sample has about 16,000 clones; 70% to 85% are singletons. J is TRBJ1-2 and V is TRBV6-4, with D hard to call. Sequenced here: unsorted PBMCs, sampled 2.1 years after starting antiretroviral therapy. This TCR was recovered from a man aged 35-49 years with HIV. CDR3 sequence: CASSDSDPFGLEDGYTF. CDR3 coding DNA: TGTGCCAGCAGTGACTCGGACCCATTCGGGTTGGAAGATGGCTACACCTTC.